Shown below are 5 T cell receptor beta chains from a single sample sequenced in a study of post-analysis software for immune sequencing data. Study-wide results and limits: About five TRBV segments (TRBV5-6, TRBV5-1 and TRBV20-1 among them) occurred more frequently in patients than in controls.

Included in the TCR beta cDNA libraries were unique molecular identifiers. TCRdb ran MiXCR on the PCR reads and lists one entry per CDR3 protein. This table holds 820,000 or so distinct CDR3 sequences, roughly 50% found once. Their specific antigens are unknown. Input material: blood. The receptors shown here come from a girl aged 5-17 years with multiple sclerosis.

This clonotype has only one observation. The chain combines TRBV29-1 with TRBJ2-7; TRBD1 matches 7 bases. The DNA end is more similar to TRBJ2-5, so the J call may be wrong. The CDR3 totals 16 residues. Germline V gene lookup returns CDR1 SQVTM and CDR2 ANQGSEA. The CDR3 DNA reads TGCAGCGCCAGAAATGGGACAGCCTCTTTCCAAGAGACCCAGTACTTC. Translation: CSARNGTASFQETQYF.

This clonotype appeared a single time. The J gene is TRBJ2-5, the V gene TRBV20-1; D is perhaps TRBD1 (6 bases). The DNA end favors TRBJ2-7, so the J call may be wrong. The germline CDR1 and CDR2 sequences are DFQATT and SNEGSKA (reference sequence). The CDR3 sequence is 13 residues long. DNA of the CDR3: TGCAGTGCCAGTAGCAGGGGATCGGGCGAGCAGTACTTC. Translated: CSASSRGSGEQYF.

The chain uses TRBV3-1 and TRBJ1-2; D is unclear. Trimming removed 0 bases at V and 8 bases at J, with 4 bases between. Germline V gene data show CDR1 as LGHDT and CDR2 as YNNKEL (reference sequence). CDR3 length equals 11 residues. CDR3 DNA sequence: TGTGCCAGCAGCCAAGATTGGGGCTACACCTTC. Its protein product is CASSQDWGYTF.

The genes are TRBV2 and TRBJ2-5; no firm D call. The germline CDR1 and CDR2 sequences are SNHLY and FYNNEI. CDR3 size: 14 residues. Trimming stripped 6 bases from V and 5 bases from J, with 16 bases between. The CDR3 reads CASRPPTPRETQYF. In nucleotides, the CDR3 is TGTGCCAGCAGACCTCCGACTCCCAGGGAGACCCAGTACTTC.

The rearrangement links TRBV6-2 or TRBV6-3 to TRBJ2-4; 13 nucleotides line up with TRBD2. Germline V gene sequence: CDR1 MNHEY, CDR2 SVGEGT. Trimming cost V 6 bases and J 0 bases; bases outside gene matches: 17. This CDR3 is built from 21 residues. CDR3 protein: CASRAPSTGTSGEVAKNIQYF. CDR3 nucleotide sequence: TGTGCCAGCAGAGCCCCCTCGACCGGGACTAGCGGGGAAGTAGCCAAAAACATTCAGTACTTC.